Presented here are 14 T cell receptor beta chains from one specimen sequenced in a study of T cells in Graves' hyperthyroidism and ophthalmopathy. Amplification of TCR beta CDR3 regions used RNA as the template. An initial round of RT-PCR targeting the TCR CDR3 relied on the HTBI primer set. Via MiXCR, TCRdb re-called the multiplex PCR reads, giving one row per CDR3 protein. The sample has hundreds of thousands of distinct CDR3 sequences, approximately 20% seen once. Sequenced sample: blood. The receptors stem from a man aged 35-49 years with Graves' ophthalmopathy.

The V and J genes are TRBV6-1 and TRBJ2-4, with 11 bases matching TRBD2. Trimming removed 6 bases from V and 0 bases from J; junction bases left unmatched: 1. This CDR3 has 15 amino acids. Germline CDR1 is MNHNS and CDR2 is SASEGT. CDR3 nucleotide sequence: TGTGCCAGCAGCACTAGCGGGGGAGCCAAAAACATTCAGTACTTC. It yields the protein CASSTSGGAKNIQYF.

This clonotype showed up many times. This rearrangement joins TRBV12-3 or TRBV12-4 to TRBJ2-3, with D perhaps TRBD2 (5 bases). The germline V and J ends were trimmed by 3 bases and 1 base, with 11 bases remaining between them. CDR3 size: 15 residues. CDR3 loop: CASSFGVTGTDTQYF. The DNA for the CDR3 is TGTGCCAGCAGTTTCGGGGTCACTGGCACAGATACGCAGTATTTT.

In this sample, this clonotype turned up many times. This sequence joins TRBV11-2 and TRBJ1-5, with no clear D. Germline V gene lookup returns CDR1 SGHAT and CDR2 FQNNGV. Trimming cost V 5 bases and J 6 bases, with 14 bases left between them. The CDR3 length is 14 residues. The CDR3 DNA sequence: TGTGCCAGCAGCCAAGGTTGGGCGGGTCAGCCCCAGCATTTT. It translates to CASSQGWAGQPQHF.

The sample holds many counts of this clonotype. The chain uses TRBV28 and TRBJ2-7; 11 nucleotides agree with TRBD2. The germline V gene has CDR1 MDHEN and CDR2 SYDVKM. Trimming took 3 bases from V and 2 from J; bases not matched to a gene: 6. The length of the CDR3 is 16 residues. The CDR3 loop is CASSLIAGGLTYEQYF. CDR3 in DNA: TGTGCCAGCAGTTTGATAGCGGGAGGGCTTACCTACGAGCAGTACTTC.

The rearrangement uses TRBV7-9 and TRBJ2-5; D tentatively reads TRBD1 or TRBD2 (5 bases each). The CDR3 contains 15 residues. Germline loops: CDR1 SEHNR, CDR2 FQNEAQ (reference sequence). The V gene lost 1 base and the J gene lost 4 bases, with 13 bases spanning the gap. The CDR3 sequence is CASSLGGGGVETQYF. CDR3 DNA sequence: TGTGCCAGCAGCTTAGGAGGTGGGGGAGTAGAGACCCAGTACTTC.

The V gene is TRBV20-1, the J gene TRBJ2-1, with 7 bases lining up with TRBD2. The CDR3 length is 11 residues. V gave up 3 bases and J gave up 16 bases; unmatched junction bases: 9. Germline values: CDR1 DFQATT, CDR2 SNEGSKA (reference sequence). Written as DNA, the CDR3 is TGCAGTGCTAGGGACGCCGGGAGGCTCTTCTTC. This codes for CSARDAGRLFF.

This clonotype came up a few times. The chain uses TRBV29-1 and TRBJ2-6; possible D gene TRBD2, 6 bases. Trimming cost V 4 bases and J 1 base, with 11 bases left between them. Germline V lookup: CDR1 SQVTM, CDR2 ANQGSEA. The CDR3 spans 15 residues. DNA of the CDR3: TGCAGCGTTGCGACGGGACTTTCTGGGGCCAACGTCCTGACTTTC. It translates to CSVATGLSGANVLTF.

In DNA, the CDR3 is TGTGCCAGCGGGCCCGGGACAGGGAGTCACACTGAAGCTTTCTTT. Its protein product is CASGPGTGSHTEAFF. This chain uses TRBV6-1 with TRBJ1-1; 9 bases line up with TRBD1. The CDR3 spans 15 residues. Germline V gene lookup returns CDR1 MNHNS and CDR2 SASEGT. The trim removed 8 bases at V and 3 bases at J, leaving 10 bases unmatched.

This clonotype occurred many times. The chain couples TRBV7-9 to TRBJ2-3; TRBD2 agrees at 7 bases. V shed 5 bases and J 2 bases; nucleotides not matched to a gene: 7. The V gene's germline CDR1 is SEHNR and CDR2 FQNEAQ (reference sequence). The CDR3 is made up of 15 amino acids. The CDR3: CASSPERDLTDTQYF. CDR3 DNA sequence: TGTGCCAGCAGCCCAGAGCGGGACCTCACAGATACGCAGTATTTT.

This chain connects TRBV10-3 to TRBJ1-2; no clear D gene. V was clipped by 1 base and J by 2 bases, with 5 bases between them. The CDR3 totals 13 residues. CDR1 and CDR2 (germline): ENHRY, SYGVKD. CDR3 DNA sequence: TGTGCCATCAGTGAGTTCCCGAACTATGGCTACACCTTC. Amino acids: CAISEFPNYGYTF.

V usage is TRBV25-1 and J usage is TRBJ2-1; 7 bases match TRBD1. CDR1 MGHDK and CDR2 SYGVNS come from the germline V gene. The ends lost 8 bases at V and 8 bases at J; junction bases unmatched: 9. The CDR3 loop spans 13 amino acids. CDR3 bases: TGTGCCAGCTCGGGACAGTTTACGTATGAGCAGTTCTTC. It specifies CASSGQFTYEQFF.

The sample holds many counts of this clonotype. The chain joins TRBV7-9 to TRBJ1-1, with unresolved D. The CDR3 is 14 amino acids. CDR1 is SEHNR and CDR2 is FQNEAQ in the germline V gene (reference sequence). Trimming removed 3 bases at V and 1 base at J, with 9 bases between. CDR3 DNA sequence: TGTGCCAGCAGCTTTAGCCGACAGAACACTGAAGCTTTCTTT. This translates into CASSFSRQNTEAFF.

The V call is TRBV4-2, the J call TRBJ2-1, with 11 bases matching TRBD2. The CDR3 contains 17 residues. The ends lost 4 bases at V and 3 bases at J; junction bases unmatched: 8. CDR1 and CDR2 from the germline V gene are LGHNA and YNFKEQ. Here the CDR3 reads CASSLRLAGSGYNEQFF. CDR3 DNA sequence: TGTGCCAGCAGCCTTAGACTAGCGGGGAGTGGCTACAATGAGCAGTTCTTC.

The CDR3 DNA reads as TGTGCCAGCAGCCAGACCTTGGGGACCCAGTACTTC. This codes for CASSQTLGTQYF. V gene TRBV12-3 or TRBV12-4 combines with J gene TRBJ2-5; no clear D. The CDR3 sequence is 12 residues long. V lost 6 bases and J 7 bases, leaving 12 bases between the germline ends.